This TCR beta chain appears in the sequencing data of a study of blood T cell repertoires in COVID-19. Study overall: From the United States, Italy and Spain came samples of acute and convalescent COVID-19.

Per the study methods: By means of reference gene primer amplification, nucleated cell counts were estimated. The table came from immunoSEQ multiplex PCR; TCRdb's copy has only in-frame clones and leaves some out. V, J and clone size are those of that table, while D and trimming were read from the DNA. In the table there are 100,000 or so clones, roughly 87% of which are singletons. Sequenced sample: peripheral blood. The receptor was derived from a man older than 75 with acute or convalescent COVID-19.

CDR3 sequence reads: CASRATDTQYF. In DNA form, the CDR3 reads TGTGCCAGCAGGGCCACAGATACGCAGTATTTT. The V gene is TRBV3-1 (or the pseudogene TRBV3-2), the J gene TRBJ2-3; D unclear. V lost 6 bases, J lost 2 bases, and 3 bases lay in between. CDR3 length: 11 residues. Germline V gene lookup returns CDR1 LGHDT and CDR2 YNNKEL (reference sequence).